This section outlines one T cell receptor (beta chain) sequence together with its context. The sample contains more than one DNA sequence encoding this CDR3. Enrolled during active infection, Seattle patients were then followed longitudinally. Trimming took 6 bases from V and 2 from J, leaving 7 bases between them. The CDR3 consists of 12 residues. Germline V gives CDR1 MNHEY, CDR2 SVGAGI. The data originate from a study of blood T cell repertoires in COVID-19. Whole-study context: Sites in the United States, Italy and Spain provided acute and convalescent COVID-19 samples.

Per the study methods: Estimates of nucleated cell counts were drawn from the amplification of reference gene primers. The method was immunoSEQ multiplex PCR; TCRdb's version includes in-frame clones alone and lacks a portion of them. V and J calls and clone size are given by that table; D and trimming were obtained from the DNA. The table has 400,000 to 450,000 clones, about 87% seen once. Material for sequencing was peripheral blood. The receptor was isolated from a man between 18 and 29 years old with COVID-19, enrolled during active disease. This sequence joins TRBV6-5 and TRBJ2-5; possible D gene TRBD2, 6 bases. The DNA for the CDR3 is TGTGCCAGCAGGGACTATCAAGAGACCCAGTACTTC. The encoded protein is CASRDYQETQYF.